A single T cell receptor beta chain is shown here with its context. The CDR3 has 16 amino acids. V was pared by 0 bases and J by 10 bases, with 4 bases of the junction left unmatched. CDR1 is LGHDT, CDR2 YNNKEL, per germline (reference sequence). These data are taken from a study of blood T cell repertoires in COVID-19. The protocol was immunoSEQ multiplex PCR, while the TCRdb copy is restricted to in-frame clones and leaves out a portion. The sample holds 200,000 to 300,000 clones, around 87% seen once. Input material: peripheral blood. The genes are TRBV3-1 (or the pseudogene TRBV3-2) and TRBJ2-1; 15 positions match TRBD2. The TCR comes from a man aged 55 to 70 who had recovered from COVID-19. CDR3 residues: CASSQDTGTSGGEQFF. The CDR3 region has the DNA TGTGCCAGCAGCCAAGACACAGGGACTAGCGGGGGGGAGCAGTTCTTC.